The text below deals with one TCR beta chain. This specimen comes from a study of cytomegalovirus exposure and HLA in healthy donors. The PCR used 60 Vbeta and 13 Jbeta primers. Repertoires were generated with immunoSEQ multiplex PCR, while TCRdb's copy carries only in-frame clones and drops some. The sample has 110,000 to 150,000 clones; around 80% are singletons. This TCR came from a female donor in good health and CMV-seronegative. The material sequenced was PBMCs.

Written as DNA, the CDR3 is TGTGCCAGCAGCTTCGGACAGGGAGGGTATGGCTACACCTTC. This encodes CASSFGQGGYGYTF. The chain joins TRBV13 to TRBJ1-2, with TRBD1 matching 8 bases. Per germline, CDR1 PRHDT and CDR2 FYEKMQ (reference sequence). CDR3 length: 14 residues. V shed 3 bases and J 5 bases; nucleotides not matched to a gene: 5. The full variable domain, with the rest looked up from reference TRBV13 and TRBJ1-2, is AAGVIQSPRHLIKEKRETATLKCYPIPRHDTVYWYQQGPGQDPQFLISFYEKMQSDKGSIPDRFSAQQFSDYHSELNMSSLELGDSALYFCASSFGQGGYGYTFGSGTRLTVV.